These 19 T cell receptor beta chains share one sample of origin, sequenced in a study of CXCR3-negative and CXCR3-positive naive CD8 T cells. Regarding the study as a whole: For CXCR3-positive naive cells, TRB CDR3s were more hydrophobic than those of CXCR3-negative naive cells.

Their recognized antigens are unknown. The study made its TRB cDNA libraries by 5' RACE, adding UMI labels. TCRdb reprocessed the 5' RACE reads, keeping one entry per CDR3 protein, no DNA. The data show roughly 60,000 distinct CDR3 sequences, and the top ten clones hold around 0.75%. Material: naive CXCR3+ CD8+ T cells from blood. The sample's subset: CD45RO-CCR7+CD27+CD95- naive CD8+ T cells expressing CXCR3 (TNR3+). The source of these receptors is a human donor in good health. Some clones in this sample may be carry-over from other donors' samples.

The V gene is TRBV4-1, the J gene TRBJ1-5; the D call from TCRdb, TRBD1, cannot be confirmed without DNA. The length of the CDR3 is 14 residues. Germline V gene lookup returns CDR1 MGHRA and CDR2 YSYEKL. The CDR3 spells CASSHGQGYQPQHF.

The chain employs TRBV6-5 and TRBJ1-2; lacking DNA, the TRBD1 call made by TCRdb goes unchecked. This CDR3 has 16 residues. Germline CDR1 MNHEY, CDR2 SVGAGI. The chain's CDR3 is CASSYSNEDRSYGYTF.

The V gene is TRBV20-1, the J gene TRBJ2-7. Germline CDR1 DFQATT, CDR2 SNEGSKA (reference sequence). This CDR3 comprises 13 residues. The chain's CDR3 is CSARDLNAHEQYF.

The chain couples TRBV27 to TRBJ2-7; the D call of TRBD1 rests on TCRdb alone, since no DNA is present to check it. The germline CDR1 and CDR2 sequences are MNHEY and SMNVEV (reference sequence). The CDR3 is 17 residues long. The CDR3 is CASSSVTGTDDFDEQYF.

V and J are TRBV28 and TRBJ2-3; TCRdb proposes TRBD1, but this gene call is untestable without DNA. Germline V gene sequence: CDR1 MDHEN, CDR2 SYDVKM. The CDR3 sequence is 15 residues long. CDR3 protein: CASRPTIAGAYTQYF.

The chain joins TRBV29-1 to TRBJ2-1. Germline lookup yields CDR1 SQVTM and CDR2 ANQGSEA. The CDR3 consists of 13 residues. The CDR3 loop reads CSLRITTGNEQFF.

The chain uses TRBV4-3 and TRBJ1-2; TCRdb reports TRBD1, a call that lacks DNA to check it against. From germline, CDR1 is LGHNA and CDR2 YSLEER. The CDR3 is 16 amino acids. Here the CDR3 reads CASSHPGTGVAYGYTF.

This CDR3 is CASSAPGGLSGGTDTQYF. V and J are TRBV9 and TRBJ2-3; TCRdb proposes TRBD1, but this gene call is untestable without DNA. Germline CDR1 is SGDLS and CDR2 is YYNGEE. CDR3 size: 18 residues.

CDR3: CASSLAPGDEQYF. The V call is TRBV7-2, the J call TRBJ2-7; lacking DNA, the TRBD1 call made by TCRdb goes unchecked. Looked up from germline, CDR1 is SGHTA and CDR2 is FQGNSA. This CDR3 is built from 13 residues.

This chain links TRBV25-1 with TRBJ2-1; TCRdb reports TRBD1, a call that lacks DNA to check it against. This CDR3 contains 13 residues. Germline V gene data show CDR1 as MGHDK and CDR2 as SYGVNS. The CDR3 region is CASSDRGALEQFF.

This sequence joins TRBV3-1 and TRBJ2-7; TCRdb outputs TRBD1, but without DNA this stays unchecked. CDR1 LGHDT and CDR2 YNNKEL come from the germline V gene (reference sequence). This CDR3 has 15 amino acids. CDR3 in amino acids: CASSTGQLPTYEQYF.

V usage is TRBV29-1 and J usage is TRBJ2-1; TCRdb lists TRBD1, though no DNA is available to test this call. This CDR3 is built from 11 residues. The germline V gene encodes CDR1 SQVTM and CDR2 ANQGSEA. The CDR3 loop reads CSVDRGPPKFF.

This chain connects TRBV16 to TRBJ1-1; the TCRdb call, TRBD1, lacks DNA for checking. The germline gives CDR1 KGHSY, CDR2 FQNENV. CDR3 length: 15 residues. The CDR3 is CASSQSRGTNTEAFF.

This rearrangement joins TRBV20-1 to TRBJ2-1; no DNA is available, so the TRBD2 call from TCRdb remains unchecked. The CDR3 is 14 amino acids. CDR1 and CDR2 from the germline V gene are DFQATT and SNEGSKA (reference sequence). CDR3 protein: CSARGSGGKNEQFF.

The chain carries TRBV20-1 and TRBJ1-5. CDR3 length: 14 amino acids. Per the germline V gene, CDR1 is DFQATT and CDR2 is SNEGSKA (reference sequence). The CDR3 region is CSARVGASNQPQHF.

The rearrangement links TRBV12-3 or TRBV12-4 to TRBJ1-5; the D call from TCRdb, TRBD1, cannot be confirmed without DNA. The CDR3 is made up of 14 amino acids. CDR3 sequence: CASSSTGVNQPQHF.

The rearrangement links TRBV4-3 to TRBJ2-1. CDR3 length: 15 residues. Germline V gene sequence: CDR1 LGHNA, CDR2 YSLEER. The CDR3: CASSQGANSYNEQFF.

This sequence joins TRBV28 and TRBJ2-7; TCRdb's D call, TRBD1, is unchecked because there is no DNA. CDR3 length: 14 residues. The germline gives CDR1 MDHEN, CDR2 SYDVKM. The CDR3 sequence: CASSYPQTGAEQYF. Together with reference TRBV28 and TRBJ2-7, the CDR3 gives the full variable domain: DVKVTQSSRYLVKRTGEKVFLECVQDMDHENMFWYRQDPGLGLRLIYFSYDVKMKEKGDIPEGYSVSREKKERFSLILESASTNQTSMYLCASSYPQTGAEQYFGPGTRLTVT.

The rearrangement uses TRBV29-1 and TRBJ2-3; checking the TCRdb D call of TRBD1 is not possible without DNA. The germline V gene encodes CDR1 SQVTM and CDR2 ANQGSEA. The CDR3 covers 13 residues. The CDR3 spells CSVPRDSYNTQYF.